A selection of T cell receptor beta chains follows, all from one sample in a study of control samples from healthy donors and cancer patients. Sequenced by immunoSEQ multiplex PCR; TCRdb stores in-frame clones only, minus some. The table lists about 94,000 clones, about 88% of them singletons. The sample taken for sequencing was blood. The receptors shown here come from a woman between 50 and 59 years old in good health. The CDR3 runs from the conserved cysteine through the conserved F or W. Fields, in order: D gene, V gene, clone size, J gene, CDR3 DNA, CDR3 protein. The D gene is left open where the match is weak. Size is stated for part of the rows, as once, few or many counts, or as a class when the clone is expanded.

d_call: -
v_call: TRBV6-4
clone_size: -
j_call: TRBJ1-1
cdr3_nt: TGTGCCAGCAGTGCGGACATGAACACTGAAGCTTTCTTT
cdr3_aa: CASSADMNTEAFF

d_call: -
v_call: TRBV5-1
clone_size: -
j_call: TRBJ2-6
cdr3_nt: TGCGCCAGCAGCGTCGACCTATTCAGGACTGGGGCCAACGTCCTGACTTTC
cdr3_aa: CASSVDLFRTGANVLTF

d_call: -
v_call: TRBV9
clone_size: -
j_call: TRBJ2-3
cdr3_nt: TGTGCCAGCAGCACCGACGTGGAAACAGATACGCAGTATTTT
cdr3_aa: CASSTDVETDTQYF

d_call: -
v_call: TRBV5-6
clone_size: -
j_call: TRBJ1-2
cdr3_nt: TGTGCCAGCAGCTTGTTACAGGGAAATGGCTACACCTTC
cdr3_aa: CASSLLQGNGYTF

d_call: -
v_call: TRBV5-1
clone_size: -
j_call: TRBJ2-1
cdr3_nt: TGCGCCAGCAGCTTGGGAATCGGGTCGAATCGGATATACAATGAGCAGTTCTTC
cdr3_aa: CASSLGIGSNRIYNEQFF

d_call: TRBD1
v_call: TRBV19
clone_size: -
j_call: TRBJ1-2
cdr3_nt: TGTGCCAGTACGACGGCAGGGGGCTGGGGAAGCTATGGCTACACCTTC
cdr3_aa: CASTTAGGWGSYGYTF

d_call: TRBD2
v_call: TRBV28
clone_size: once
j_call: TRBJ2-7
cdr3_nt: TGTGCCAGCAGTTCCACCCGCCGACAGATAGCGGGAGACTACGAGCAGTACTTC
cdr3_aa: CASSSTRRQIAGDYEQYF

d_call: -
v_call: TRBV6-1
clone_size: -
j_call: TRBJ2-7
cdr3_nt: TGTGCCAGCAGTGAAAGCACCAGCTACGAGCAGTACTTC
cdr3_aa: CASSESTSYEQYF

d_call: -
v_call: TRBV29-1
clone_size: few
j_call: TRBJ1-1
cdr3_nt: TGCAGCGTTGAAAGGGGGGCTGAAGCTTTCTTT
cdr3_aa: CSVERGAEAFF

d_call: TRBD1
v_call: TRBV3-1/TRBV3-2
clone_size: -
j_call: TRBJ1-1
cdr3_nt: TGTGCCAGCAGCCACGGACAGGGAGATGAAGCTTTCTTT
cdr3_aa: CASSHGQGDEAFF

d_call: -
v_call: TRBV7-2
clone_size: -
j_call: TRBJ1-2
cdr3_nt: TGTGCCAGCAGCATATACAGCGAGGCCTATGGCTACACCTTC
cdr3_aa: CASSIYSEAYGYTF

d_call: TRBD1
v_call: TRBV19
clone_size: -
j_call: TRBJ1-5
cdr3_nt: TGTGCCAGTAGTATGGGACAGGGCGTGTGGGGCAATCAGCCCCAGCATTTT
cdr3_aa: CASSMGQGVWGNQPQHF

d_call: -
v_call: TRBV7-7
clone_size: -
j_call: TRBJ2-2
cdr3_nt: TGTGCCAGCAGCCAGTCACCGCTGAACACCGGGGAGCTGTTTTTT
cdr3_aa: CASSQSPLNTGELFF

d_call: TRBD1
v_call: TRBV6-6
clone_size: -
j_call: TRBJ2-7
cdr3_nt: TGTGCCAGCAGTTACCCACAGGGGTCGACCTACGAGCAGTACTTC
cdr3_aa: CASSYPQGSTYEQYF

d_call: -
v_call: TRBV9
clone_size: -
j_call: TRBJ1-5
cdr3_nt: TGTGCCAGCAGCCGGGACATATCTCAGCCCCAGCATTTT
cdr3_aa: CASSRDISQPQHF

d_call: -
v_call: TRBV5-4
clone_size: -
j_call: TRBJ2-7
cdr3_nt: TGTGCCAGCAGCAGATCCGGGCCTGGGGACTACGAGCAGTACTTC
cdr3_aa: CASSRSGPGDYEQYF